This is a list of T cell receptor beta chains from one sample in a study of cytomegalovirus exposure and HLA in healthy donors. The protocol was immunoSEQ multiplex PCR, while the TCRdb copy is restricted to in-frame clones and leaves out a portion. The sample holds about 270,000 clones, 65% to 85% seen once. The sequenced sample was PBMCs. All receptors derive from a female donor in good health and CMV-seronegative. Both conserved end residues are part of each CDR3. D genes are given only for firm matches. Clone size appears in some rows only: once, few, many, or a class for an expanded clone.

v_gene	j_gene	abundance	d_gene	CDR3nt	CDR3aa
TRBV6-1	TRBJ1-2	-	TRBD1	TGTGCCAGCAGCGCGGGACAGGGCAACTATGGCCACACCTTC	CASSAGQGNYGHTF
TRBV6-6	TRBJ1-2	-	-	TGTGCCAGCAGTTACTCCCAGAGGGAGGGTGGCTACACCTTC	CASSYSQREGGYTF
TRBV4-1	TRBJ2-1	-	-	TGCGCCAGCAGAGGTGGCGGGACCTACAATGAGCAGTTCTTC	CASRGGGTYNEQFF
TRBV27	TRBJ1-5	once	-	TGTGCCAGCAGGAGGGATGATCTAGACAATCAGCCCCAGCATTTT	CASRRDDLDNQPQHF
TRBV29-1	TRBJ2-7	-	TRBD2	TGCAGCGTTGAGGGAACTAGCGGGAGGGCCGGGGAGCAGTACTTC	CSVEGTSGRAGEQYF
TRBV7-9	TRBJ1-1	once	TRBD1	TGTGCCAGCAGCTTTGGACAGGGGTCGAACACTGAAGCTTTCTTT	CASSFGQGSNTEAFF
TRBV5-1	TRBJ2-7	few	TRBD2	TGCGCCAGCAGCTGGGGGACTAGCGGGAGGTCCCCTTACGAGCAGTACTTC	CASSWGTSGRSPYEQYF
TRBV7-8	TRBJ2-7	-	-	TGTGCCAGCAGCTTAGAGGCGGTTTTGGTAGGAGAGCAGTACTTC	CASSLEAVLVGEQYF
TRBV6-1	TRBJ2-3	-	-	TGTGCCAGCAGTAGACTATCCACAGATACGCAGTATTTT	CASSRLSTDTQYF
TRBV7-2	TRBJ1-5	-	TRBD1	TGTGCCAGCAGCTTACGACAGGGGCTGGATCAGCCCCAGCATTTT	CASSLRQGLDQPQHF
TRBV7-9	TRBJ2-5	-	-	TGTGCCAGCAGCTTGGCGATGGACCGACGGGAGGAGACCCAGTACTTC	CASSLAMDRREETQYF
TRBV4-1	TRBJ2-5	-	TRBD2	TGCGCCAGCAGCCAAGTTCATAGCGGGAGGGAACAAGAGACCCAGTACTTC	CASSQVHSGREQETQYF
TRBV11-3	TRBJ2-7	few	-	TGTGCCAGCAGCTTCAGGTGGTACGAGCAGTACTTC	CASSFRWYEQYF
TRBV5-1	TRBJ2-3	-	TRBD2	TGCGCCAGCAGCTTGGAGCGGGAGACGACAGATACGCAGTATTTT	CASSLERETTDTQYF
TRBV5-1	TRBJ2-2	few	TRBD2	TGCGCCAGCAGCGGCGGGACTAGCGGGGACAACACCGGGGAGCTGTTTTTT	CASSGGTSGDNTGELFF
TRBV11-2	TRBJ2-1	once	TRBD2	TGTGCTAGCAGCCAAAGACTAGCGGGAGCCCTCAGCTCCTACAATGAGCAGTTCTTC	CASSQRLAGALSSYNEQFF
TRBV5-5	TRBJ2-5	-	TRBD1	TGTGCCAGCAGAATGGACAGGCGGGAGACCCAGTACTTC	CASRMDRRETQYF
TRBV11-3	TRBJ2-7	few	TRBD2	TGTGCCAGCAGCGCATACGGCGGGAGAGGGTCCTACGAGCAGTACTTC	CASSAYGGRGSYEQYF
TRBV19	TRBJ1-5	-	TRBD1	TGTGCCAGTAGTGGGACAGGCAATCAGCCCCAGCATTTT	CASSGTGNQPQHF
TRBV30	TRBJ1-6	few	-	TGTGCTTGGTCGGTTATTGGTTATAATTCACCCCTCCACTTT	CAWSVIGYNSPLHF
TRBV28	TRBJ2-3	-	-	TGTGCCAGCAGTTTAGGTCCGGAGGAGGGCACAGATACGCAGTATTTT	CASSLGPEEGTDTQYF
TRBV28	TRBJ2-2	-	TRBD2	TGTGCCAGCAAGACTAGCGGGGTCACCGGGGAGCTGTTTTTT	CASKTSGVTGELFF
TRBV2	TRBJ2-2	-	TRBD2	TGTGCCAGCAGAGGGACTAGTAAGGGCGGGGAGCTGTTTTTT	CASRGTSKGGELFF
TRBV19	TRBJ1-2	few	-	TGTGCCAGTAGTCCACTACAGGGATTCGGCTACACCTTC	CASSPLQGFGYTF
TRBV11-3	TRBJ2-7	-	TRBD1	TGTGCCAGCAGCTCGTCCGGGACAGCAATCTCCTACGAGCAGTACTTC	CASSSSGTAISYEQYF
TRBV7-9	TRBJ2-2	-	TRBD1	TGTGCCAGCAGCACCGGGACAGCGAACACCGGGGAGCTGTTTTTT	CASSTGTANTGELFF
TRBV10-3	TRBJ2-3	-	-	TGTGCCATCAGTGGACGGGGAGACACAGATACGCAGTATTTT	CAISGRGDTDTQYF
TRBV28	TRBJ2-5	-	-	TGTGCCAGCAGTTTATCATATTATGACAGCCCAAAGGGGGAGACCCAGTACTTC	CASSLSYYDSPKGETQYF
TRBV6-6	TRBJ2-6	-	TRBD1	TGTGCCAGCAGCACACAGACAGGGTCGGGGGCCAACGTCCTGACTTTC	CASSTQTGSGANVLTF
TRBV29-1	TRBJ1-1	once	-	TGCAGCGTTGAAGGATCTGGCTTGAACACTGAAGCTTTCTTT	CSVEGSGLNTEAFF
TRBV30	TRBJ2-5	-	-	TGTGCCTGGAGTGCTCAGGAGGCGGAGACCCAGTACTTC	CAWSAQEAETQYF
TRBV7-6	TRBJ1-1	-	-	TGTGCCAGCAGCTTAGTAGCGGGGACGACTGAAGCTTTCTTT	CASSLVAGTTEAFF
TRBV27	TRBJ2-7	-	TRBD1	TGTGCCAGCAGTTTCACCACGGGACAGGGGATCTTC	CASSFTTGQGIF
TRBV7-9	TRBJ1-3	-	-	TGTTCCAGCAGCGAGACAACACCCTCTGGAAACACCATATATTTT	CSSSETTPSGNTIYF
TRBV6-6	TRBJ2-1	-	TRBD2	TGTGCCAGCAGTGGGACTAGCGCGGGCGAGCAGTTCTTC	CASSGTSAGEQFF